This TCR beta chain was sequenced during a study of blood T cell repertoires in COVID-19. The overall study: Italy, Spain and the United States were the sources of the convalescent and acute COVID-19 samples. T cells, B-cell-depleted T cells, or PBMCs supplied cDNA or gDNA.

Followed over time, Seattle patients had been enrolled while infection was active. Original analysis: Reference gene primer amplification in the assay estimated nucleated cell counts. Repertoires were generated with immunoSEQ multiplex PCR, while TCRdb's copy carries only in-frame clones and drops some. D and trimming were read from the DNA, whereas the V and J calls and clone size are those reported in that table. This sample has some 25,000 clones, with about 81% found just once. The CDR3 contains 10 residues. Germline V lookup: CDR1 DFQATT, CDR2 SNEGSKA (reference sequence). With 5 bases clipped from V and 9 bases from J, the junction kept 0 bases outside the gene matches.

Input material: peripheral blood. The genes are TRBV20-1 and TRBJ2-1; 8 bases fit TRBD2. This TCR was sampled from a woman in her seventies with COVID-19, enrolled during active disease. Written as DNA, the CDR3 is TGCAGTGCTCGGGAGGGTGAGCAGTTCTTC. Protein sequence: CSAREGEQFF.